This TCR beta chain was recorded in a study of blood T cells in healthy people across ages (dated by TCRdb to 2013 to 2016). For context, the study as a whole: In model experiments, template switching captured about one uniquely barcoded TCR beta cDNA molecule for every two T cells. The study measured age-related changes in TCR beta repertoire diversity using deep sequencing normalized with unique cDNA molecular identifiers. Donors were grouped into four age groups: young (average roughly 16 years), middle-aged (39), aged (about 60) and long-lived (just over 80). For two donors (one aged 18 to 30 and one aged 80 or older), the study analyzed two additional independent replicas of 1 million unique cDNA reads from the same blood draw.

Donors were 39 systemically healthy Caucasian individuals from Russia aged roughly 6 to 90 years. Each donor gave roughly 11 milliliters of peripheral blood, drawn into EDTA-treated Vacutainer tubes. PBMCs were isolated by Ficoll-Paque density-gradient centrifugation, with at least 6 million obtained per sample. Trizol reagent was used to extract total RNA from PBMCs, with at least 5.5 micrograms per sample. For every donor, flow cytometry on a PBMC aliquot measured the percentage of naive CD45RAhigh/CD27high T cells. Preparation of the library involved 5' RACE. TCRdb shows the sequencer as Illumina HiSeq 2500. The second PCR ran for about 7 to 11 cycles and used a J-beta primer mix along with a sample-barcoded 5' primer. Each TCR beta cDNA molecule received a unique molecular identifier from a template-switch 5' adaptor carrying 12 random nucleotides. Each sample yielded at least 2.5 million CDR3-containing paired-end reads. First-strand cDNA synthesis was performed from all RNA using the Mint cDNA synthesis kit, with priming by a TRBC-specific oligonucleotide. After uracil-DNA glycosylase treatment, a first 18-cycle PCR used universal primers M1SS and BC2_uni_R on all cDNA. The published analysis was carried out like this. For normalization, 1 million high-quality reads, each with a distinct molecular identifier, were randomly selected from each sample. Reads sharing molecular identifiers were discarded rather than binned into consensus sequences. MiTCR, set to a Q25 quality threshold and the strictest error-elimination algorithm, was used for CDR3 identification, clonotype clustering and error correction. A nonparametric unseen species model using Euler transformation provided a lower-bound estimate of total TCR beta diversity. Through fastp at Q25 and MiXCR, TCRdb rebuilt clones from the public reads, retaining in-frame beta chains. Each CDR3 protein gets just one entry, which takes the most common genes and DNA from the rows behind it. TCRdb, not the original authors, processed these V and J calls. In all, the sample holds approximately 780,000 distinct CDR3 sequences, and 20% to 30% of those were seen once. Together, the top ten hold over 2.5% of the sample.

The research as a whole found: Because donor CMV infection status was unknown, age-related changes in expanded clonotypes were potentially confounded. Estimates of total diversity based on one million sequenced T cells were regarded as lower bounds and as underestimates. Compared with the aged group, the long-lived group had more naive CD4+ T cells, fewer expanded clones and increased TCR diversity, a pattern suggesting age selection. Since profiling was done on bulk unsorted PBMCs, naive and antigen-experienced compartments could not be conclusively compared. A strong correlation was found between observed TCR beta diversity and the percentage of naive T cells measured by flow cytometry. Observed TCR beta diversity per million T cells fell roughly linearly with age, and a significant reduction was already apparent by age around 44.

Measured from the cysteine to the phenylalanine, the CDR3 is 13 residues long. The DNA shown is the 39-base CDR3, in frame from base 1. CDR1 and CDR2, looked up from the germline V gene, are SGHRS and YFSETQ. The V end loses 5 bases and the J end loses 2 bases, and a stretch of 11 bases separates them. Comment on this clonotype: What antigen it recognizes has not been identified. No base quality values were provided; no much bigger clone lies one nucleotide off.

These data also featured in a second study, about T cells of mothers and their children. From that second study: Donors were nine systemically healthy Caucasian individuals: three mothers and their six children. cDNA synthesis used all of the extracted RNA, with around 1.4 ug of RNA in each 15 ul reaction. In the second PCR, the M1S primer added sample barcodes and 2-4 random nucleotides. More than 8 million TCR beta CDR3 reads were obtained from each mother, and roughly 3.1 million reads were obtained from each child. In both related and unrelated pairs, thymic selection shapes the output of TCR recombination in a similar way, with inherited differences having only a minor effect. Normalized repertoire overlap was always found to be slightly, but never significantly, higher in related mother-child pairs than in unrelated mother-child pairs. Persistent microchimeric T cell clones were not detected, at a sensitivity of about 90 clones per million clonotypes. The study used deep NGS to compare TCR beta repertoires of mothers and children, seeking features distinguishing related mother-child pairs from unrelated individuals. The mean age was around 42 +/- 4 years for the mothers and about 10 +/- 4 years for the children. After adapter ligation was performed with NEBNext reagents, the libraries were sequenced on an Illumina HiSeq 2000 with 100+100 nt paired-end reads. To prevent cross-contamination, the mother and child libraries were prepared a month apart and were sequenced in separate runs. Each donor had between roughly 450,000 and 2,300,000 distinct TCR beta clonotypes identified. Naive TCR beta clonotypes were estimated from low-frequency clonotypes matched to each donor's FACS-determined naive share, without sorting.

This sequence uses TRBV5-1 and TRBJ2-7, with no confidently assigned D gene. Material for sequencing was blood. This TCR derives from a boy aged 10-17 years in good health. For the CDR3, the sequence is CASRAIITYEQYF. Read as DNA, the sequence is TGCGCCAGCAGGGCCATAATAACCTACGAGCAGTACTTC.